A selection of T cell receptor beta chains follows, all from one sample in a study of T cells in Graves' hyperthyroidism and ophthalmopathy. TCRdb called the multiplex PCR reads again in MiXCR, with one record for every CDR3 protein. The sample consists of approximately 600,000 distinct CDR3 sequences, approximately 15% of them appearing once. Material for sequencing was blood. These receptors all come from a woman aged 18-29 years with Graves' ophthalmopathy. Both conserved end residues are part of each CDR3. Fields, in order: clone size, J gene, CDR3 length, D gene, V gene, CDR3 protein, CDR3 DNA. A D gene is named only where the DNA matches it firmly. Size tells how often a clone was seen (once, few, many) or the class of an expanded clone, and some rows leave it out.

clone_size: many; j_call: TRBJ1-2; cdr3_length: 15; d_call: TRBD1; v_call: TRBV6-2/TRBV6-3; cdr3_aa: CASSYSWTGGDGYTF; cdr3_nt: TGTGCCAGCAGTTACTCGTGGACAGGGGGCGATGGCTACACCTTC
clone_size: .; j_call: TRBJ1-2; cdr3_length: 13; d_call: .; v_call: TRBV20-1; cdr3_aa: CSASTGTLYGYTF; cdr3_nt: TGCAGTGCTAGTACCGGGACACTATATGGCTACACCTTC
clone_size: many; j_call: TRBJ2-7; cdr3_length: 16; d_call: TRBD1; v_call: TRBV7-9; cdr3_aa: CASSLREGQGPYEQYF; cdr3_nt: TGTGCCAGCAGTTTACGGGAAGGACAGGGCCCCTACGAGCAGTACTTC
clone_size: many; j_call: TRBJ2-7; cdr3_length: 16; d_call: TRBD1; v_call: TRBV6-1; cdr3_aa: CASSFGLGTGSYEQYF; cdr3_nt: TGTGCCAGCAGTTTCGGCCTCGGGACAGGGTCCTACGAGCAGTACTTC
clone_size: few; j_call: TRBJ2-4; cdr3_length: 16; d_call: TRBD2; v_call: TRBV4-1; cdr3_aa: CASSQPAGEAKNIQYF; cdr3_nt: TGCGCCAGCAGCCAACCAGCGGGAGAGGCCAAAAACATTCAGTACTTC
clone_size: few; j_call: TRBJ2-7; cdr3_length: 14; d_call: TRBD1; v_call: TRBV2; cdr3_aa: CASFGQDSSYEQYF; cdr3_nt: TGTGCCAGTTTTGGACAGGACAGCTCCTACGAGCAGTACTTC
clone_size: once; j_call: TRBJ2-7; cdr3_length: 15; d_call: TRBD1; v_call: TRBV5-4; cdr3_aa: CASSLGTGVSYEQYF; cdr3_nt: TGTGCCAGCAGCCTCGGGACAGGGGTCTCCTACGAGCAGTACTTC
clone_size: many; j_call: TRBJ2-1; cdr3_length: 14; d_call: .; v_call: TRBV6-2/TRBV6-3; cdr3_aa: CASSIGTPYNEQFF; cdr3_nt: TGTGCCAGCAGTATCGGGACTCCCTACAATGAGCAGTTCTTC
clone_size: few; j_call: TRBJ1-6; cdr3_length: 16; d_call: .; v_call: TRBV20-1; cdr3_aa: CSARDLKGGGGSPLHF; cdr3_nt: TGCAGTGCTAGAGATCTGAAGGGGGGGGGGGGGTCACCCCTCCACTTT
clone_size: many; j_call: TRBJ1-2; cdr3_length: 12; d_call: .; v_call: TRBV28; cdr3_aa: CASSSGENGYTF; cdr3_nt: TGTGCCAGCAGTTCCGGGGAGAATGGCTACACCTTC
clone_size: many; j_call: TRBJ1-1; cdr3_length: 13; d_call: .; v_call: TRBV27; cdr3_aa: CASSFGGGDEAFF; cdr3_nt: TGTGCCAGCAGTTTCGGGGGGGGTGATGAAGCTTTCTTT
clone_size: .; j_call: TRBJ2-4; cdr3_length: 17; d_call: .; v_call: TRBV2; cdr3_aa: CASSLDVTGLAKNIQYF; cdr3_nt: TGTGCCAGCAGCTTAGACGTCACGGGCTTAGCCAAAAACATTCAGTACTTC
clone_size: few; j_call: TRBJ2-5; cdr3_length: 14; d_call: .; v_call: TRBV5-1; cdr3_aa: CASSAEPPSETQYF; cdr3_nt: TGCGCCAGCAGCGCAGAGCCTCCAAGTGAGACCCAGTACTTC
clone_size: many; j_call: TRBJ2-7; cdr3_length: 16; d_call: TRBD2; v_call: TRBV14; cdr3_aa: CASSQVELAGSYEQYF; cdr3_nt: TGTGCCAGCAGCCAGGTGGAACTAGCGGGATCCTACGAGCAGTACTTC
clone_size: .; j_call: TRBJ1-2; cdr3_length: 16; d_call: TRBD1; v_call: TRBV20-1; cdr3_aa: CSTSGQGPNFNYGYTF; cdr3_nt: TGCAGTACGTCTGGACAGGGGCCGAATTTTAACTATGGCTACACCTTC
clone_size: .; j_call: TRBJ2-1; cdr3_length: 21; d_call: .; v_call: TRBV7-9; cdr3_aa: CASSLLGGTLYLWSSHNEQFF; cdr3_nt: TGTGCCAGCAGCCTCTTAGGTGGGACTCTTTACCTGTGGAGCTCCCACAATGAGCAGTTCTTC
clone_size: .; j_call: TRBJ2-3; cdr3_length: 17; d_call: .; v_call: TRBV4-2; cdr3_aa: CASSQASPRGSTDTQYF; cdr3_nt: TGTGCCAGCAGCCAAGCCTCACCCCGTGGGAGCACAGATACGCAGTATTTT
clone_size: many; j_call: TRBJ2-7; cdr3_length: 16; d_call: .; v_call: TRBV7-2; cdr3_aa: CASRINGKDSSYEQYF; cdr3_nt: TGTGCCAGCAGAATTAATGGGAAAGACAGCTCCTACGAGCAGTACTTC
clone_size: .; j_call: TRBJ2-3; cdr3_length: 13; d_call: .; v_call: TRBV11-2; cdr3_aa: CASSFVPTDTQYF; cdr3_nt: TGTGCCAGCAGCTTTGTGCCCACAGATACGCAGTATTTT
clone_size: many; j_call: TRBJ2-7; cdr3_length: 14; d_call: .; v_call: TRBV7-3; cdr3_aa: CASSLYSNVGEQYF; cdr3_nt: TGTGCCAGCAGCTTATACTCAAACGTGGGCGAGCAGTACTTC
clone_size: .; j_call: TRBJ2-3; cdr3_length: 14; d_call: .; v_call: TRBV7-6; cdr3_aa: CASSLEWNHYGQYF; cdr3_nt: TGTGCCAGCAGCTTAGAGTGGAACCATTACGGGCAGTATTTT
clone_size: few; j_call: TRBJ1-3; cdr3_length: 12; d_call: .; v_call: TRBV5-8; cdr3_aa: CASRPMGNTIYF; cdr3_nt: TGTGCCAGCAGGCCCATGGGAAACACCATATATTTT
clone_size: few; j_call: TRBJ1-1; cdr3_length: 12; d_call: .; v_call: TRBV24-1; cdr3_aa: CATSDLRGPAFF; cdr3_nt: TGTGCCACCAGTGATTTGAGGGGTCCGGCTTTCTTT
clone_size: .; j_call: TRBJ2-1; cdr3_length: 15; d_call: TRBD2; v_call: TRBV19; cdr3_aa: CASRSGTSPYNEQFF; cdr3_nt: TGTGCCAGTAGGAGCGGGACTAGTCCTTACAATGAGCAGTTCTTC
clone_size: many; j_call: TRBJ2-1; cdr3_length: 17; d_call: TRBD2; v_call: TRBV7-9; cdr3_aa: CASSPSLWLAEHNEQFF; cdr3_nt: TGTGCCAGCAGCCCTAGTCTCTGGCTAGCGGAGCACAATGAGCAGTTCTTC
clone_size: .; j_call: TRBJ2-6; cdr3_length: 15; d_call: .; v_call: TRBV15; cdr3_aa: CATSRRSPGANVLTF; cdr3_nt: TGTGCCACCAGCAGGCGCTCCCCTGGGGCCAACGTCCTGACTTTC
clone_size: .; j_call: TRBJ2-3; cdr3_length: 13; d_call: .; v_call: TRBV7-6; cdr3_aa: CASSSVGLHTQYF; cdr3_nt: TGTGCCAGCAGCTCCGTGGGTCTACATACGCAGTATTTT
clone_size: many; j_call: TRBJ2-1; cdr3_length: 15; d_call: TRBD2; v_call: TRBV7-2; cdr3_aa: CASSYGTSGSREQFF; cdr3_nt: TGTGCCAGCAGCTACGGGACTAGCGGGAGTAGAGAGCAGTTCTTC
clone_size: .; j_call: TRBJ1-1; cdr3_length: 15; d_call: TRBD1; v_call: TRBV18; cdr3_aa: CASSPPNRGATEAFF; cdr3_nt: TGTGCCAGCTCACCACCGAACAGGGGAGCAACTGAAGCTTTCTTT
clone_size: many; j_call: TRBJ1-1; cdr3_length: 17; d_call: TRBD1; v_call: TRBV28; cdr3_aa: CASSPIPTGAGETEAFF; cdr3_nt: TGTGCCAGCAGTCCGATTCCGACAGGGGCGGGGGAGACTGAAGCTTTCTTT
clone_size: many; j_call: TRBJ2-7; cdr3_length: 15; d_call: .; v_call: TRBV18; cdr3_aa: CASSPWEEGTYEQYF; cdr3_nt: TGTGCCAGCTCACCATGGGAAGAAGGCACATACGAGCAGTACTTC
clone_size: .; j_call: TRBJ2-2; cdr3_length: 13; d_call: .; v_call: TRBV20-1; cdr3_aa: CSAGVLSSGELFF; cdr3_nt: TGCAGTGCTGGGGTCCTCTCATCCGGGGAGCTGTTTTTT
clone_size: many; j_call: TRBJ2-5; cdr3_length: 14; d_call: TRBD1; v_call: TRBV3-1; cdr3_aa: CASSPGQTKETQYF; cdr3_nt: TGTGCCAGCAGCCCGGGACAGACTAAAGAGACCCAGTACTTC
clone_size: .; j_call: TRBJ1-4; cdr3_length: 15; d_call: TRBD1; v_call: TRBV7-9; cdr3_aa: CASSEKGATNEKLFF; cdr3_nt: TGTGCCAGCAGTGAAAAGGGGGCGACTAATGAAAAACTGTTTTTT
clone_size: many; j_call: TRBJ2-7; cdr3_length: 15; d_call: TRBD2; v_call: TRBV7-2; cdr3_aa: CASRRLAGETYEQYF; cdr3_nt: TGTGCCAGCAGACGGTTAGCGGGGGAGACCTACGAGCAGTACTTC